This T cell receptor (beta chain) appears in the sequencing data of a study of beta chain features in type 1 diabetes. Whole-study results and caveats: The cDNA sequencing approach could over-represent high-TCR-expressing cells. Whether HLA type affects TCRB rearrangement stayed undetermined in the present work. Patients with Type 1 diabetes showed moderately but significantly shorter TCRB CDR3s in all four CD4+ subsets.

V was cut by 3 bases and J by 4 bases, with 11 bases left in between. Germline V CDR1 and CDR2: SGHNT, YYREEE (reference sequence). The CDR3 runs to 15 residues. Averaging about 116 mL, one heparinised blood draw came from each individual donor. As every portion of the isolated RNA was reverse transcribed, the sequencing read expressed TCRB transcripts. The assay was immunoSEQ multiplex PCR, and TCRdb's table has in-frame clones only and misses some. The sample shows roughly 340,000 clones, roughly an eighth of them seen only once. Comments on this clone: Its specificity is unknown.

This sequence joins TRBV5-4 and TRBJ2-6, with D possibly being TRBD2 (6 bases). Material: naive CD4+ T cells from blood. The clonotype originates from a woman between 18 and 29 years old with type 1 diabetes. The CDR3 sequence: CASSSLGGGANVLTF. In DNA form, the CDR3 reads TGTGCCAGCAGCTCTCTCGGGGGAGGGGCCAACGTCCTGACTTTC.